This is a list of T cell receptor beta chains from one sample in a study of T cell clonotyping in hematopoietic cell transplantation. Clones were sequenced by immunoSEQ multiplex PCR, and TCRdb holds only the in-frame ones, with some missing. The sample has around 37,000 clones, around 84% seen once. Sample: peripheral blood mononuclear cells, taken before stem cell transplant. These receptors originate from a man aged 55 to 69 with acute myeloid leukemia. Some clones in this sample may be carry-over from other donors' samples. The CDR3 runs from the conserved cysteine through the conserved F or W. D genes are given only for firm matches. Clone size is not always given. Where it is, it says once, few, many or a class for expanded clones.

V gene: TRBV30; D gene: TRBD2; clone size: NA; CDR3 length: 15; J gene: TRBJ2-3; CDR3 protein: CAWTMAAGTTDTQYF; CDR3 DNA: TGTGCCTGGACTATGGCAGCGGGGACCACAGATACGCAGTATTTT
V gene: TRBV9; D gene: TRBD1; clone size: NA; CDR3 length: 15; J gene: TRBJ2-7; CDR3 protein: CASSVVGDRGHEQYF; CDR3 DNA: TGTGCCAGCAGCGTAGTTGGGGACAGGGGCCACGAGCAGTACTTC
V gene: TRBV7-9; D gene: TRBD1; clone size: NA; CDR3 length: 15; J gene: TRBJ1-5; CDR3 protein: CASSPPGQGFQPQHF; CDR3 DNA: TGTGCCAGCAGCCCGCCGGGACAGGGGTTCCAGCCCCAGCATTTT
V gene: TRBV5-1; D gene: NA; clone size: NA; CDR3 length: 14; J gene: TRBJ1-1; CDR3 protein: CASSHGTENTEAFF; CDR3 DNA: TGCGCCAGCAGCCATGGGACGGAGAACACTGAAGCTTTCTTT
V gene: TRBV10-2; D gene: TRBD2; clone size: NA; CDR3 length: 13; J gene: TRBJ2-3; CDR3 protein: CASRRDYADTQYF; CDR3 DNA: TGCGCCAGCAGAAGGGACTATGCAGATACGCAGTATTTT
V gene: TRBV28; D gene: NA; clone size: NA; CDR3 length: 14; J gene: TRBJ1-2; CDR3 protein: CASFPGGTTYGYTF; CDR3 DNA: TGTGCCAGCTTCCCCGGGGGTACGACCTATGGCTACACCTTC
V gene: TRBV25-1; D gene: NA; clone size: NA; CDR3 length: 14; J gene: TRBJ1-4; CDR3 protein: CASSEYRAGEKLFF; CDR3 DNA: TGTGCCAGCAGTGAATACAGGGCCGGTGAAAAACTGTTTTTT
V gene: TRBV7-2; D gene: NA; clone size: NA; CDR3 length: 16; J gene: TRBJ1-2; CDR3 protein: CASSLGGSGINYGYTF; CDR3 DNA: TGTGCCAGCAGCTTAGGTGGTTCCGGGATTAACTATGGCTACACCTTC
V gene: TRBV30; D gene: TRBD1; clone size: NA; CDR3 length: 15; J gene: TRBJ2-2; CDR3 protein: CAWIPADRGSGELFF; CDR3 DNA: TGTGCCTGGATTCCTGCGGACAGGGGGTCCGGGGAGCTGTTTTTT
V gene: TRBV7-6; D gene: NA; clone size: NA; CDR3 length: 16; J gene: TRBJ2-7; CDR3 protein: CASSLIPTVTTYEQYF; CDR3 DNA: TGTGCCAGCAGCTTAATTCCGACAGTCACAACCTACGAGCAGTACTTC
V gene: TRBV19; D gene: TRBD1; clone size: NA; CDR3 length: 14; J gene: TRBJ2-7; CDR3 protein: CASSSDRESYEQYF; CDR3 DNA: TGTGCCAGTAGTTCCGACAGGGAGAGCTACGAGCAGTACTTC
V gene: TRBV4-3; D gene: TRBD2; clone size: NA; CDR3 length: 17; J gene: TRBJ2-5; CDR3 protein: CASSQGWAGEREETQYF; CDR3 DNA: TGCGCCAGCAGCCAAGGCTGGGCGGGGGAGAGAGAAGAGACCCAGTACTTC
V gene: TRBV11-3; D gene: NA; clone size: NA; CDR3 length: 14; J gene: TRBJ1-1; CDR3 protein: CASSFGTYNTEAFF; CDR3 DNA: TGTGCCAGCAGCTTCGGGACATACAACACTGAAGCTTTCTTT
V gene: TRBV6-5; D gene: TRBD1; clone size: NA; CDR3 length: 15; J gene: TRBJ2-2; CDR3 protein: CASSYRDSRTGELFF; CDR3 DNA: TGTGCCAGCAGTTATAGGGACAGCCGAACCGGGGAGCTGTTTTTT
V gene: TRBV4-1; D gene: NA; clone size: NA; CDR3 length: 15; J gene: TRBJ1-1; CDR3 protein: CASSQDPDQNTEAFF; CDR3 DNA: TGCGCCAGCAGCCAAGATCCGGACCAGAACACTGAAGCTTTCTTT
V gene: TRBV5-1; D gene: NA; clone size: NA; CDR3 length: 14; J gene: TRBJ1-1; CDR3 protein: CASSWGTLRTEAFF; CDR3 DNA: TGCGCCAGCAGTTGGGGCACCCTGAGGACTGAAGCTTTCTTT
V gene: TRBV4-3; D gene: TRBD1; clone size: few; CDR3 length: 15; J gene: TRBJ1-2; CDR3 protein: CASSQALQGDYGYTF; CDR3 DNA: TGCGCCAGCAGCCAAGCCCTACAGGGGGACTATGGCTACACCTTC
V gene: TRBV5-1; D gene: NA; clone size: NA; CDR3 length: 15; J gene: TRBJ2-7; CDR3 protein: CASSSDRLTDYEQYF; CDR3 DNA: TGCGCCAGCAGCTCAGACAGGTTAACCGACTACGAGCAGTACTTC
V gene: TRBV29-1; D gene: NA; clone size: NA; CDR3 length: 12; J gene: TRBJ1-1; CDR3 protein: CSGGRGVTEAFF; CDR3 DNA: TGCAGCGGAGGAAGGGGGGTCACTGAAGCTTTCTTT
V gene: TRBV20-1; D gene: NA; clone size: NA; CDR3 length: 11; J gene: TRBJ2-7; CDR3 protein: CSALTSYEQYF; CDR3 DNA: TGCAGTGCCCTTACTAGCTACGAGCAGTACTTC
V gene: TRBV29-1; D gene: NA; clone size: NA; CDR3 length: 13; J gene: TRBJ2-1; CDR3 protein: CSSKGGALNEQFF; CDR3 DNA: TGCAGCTCCAAAGGGGGGGCTCTCAATGAGCAGTTCTTC
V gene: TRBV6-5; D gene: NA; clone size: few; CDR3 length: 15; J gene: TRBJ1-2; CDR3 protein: CASSFAGTDKEGYTF; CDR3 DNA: TGTGCCAGCAGTTTCGCCGGGACCGATAAAGAGGGCTACACCTTC
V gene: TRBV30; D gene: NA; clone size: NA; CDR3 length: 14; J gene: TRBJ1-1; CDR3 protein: CAWIVAGMNTEAFF; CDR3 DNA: TGTGCCTGGATAGTGGCAGGGATGAACACTGAAGCTTTCTTT
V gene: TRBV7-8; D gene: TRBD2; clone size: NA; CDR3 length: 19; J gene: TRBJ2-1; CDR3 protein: CASSLRQGRPSGGANEQFF; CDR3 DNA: TGTGCCAGCAGCTTAAGACAGGGGCGACCTAGCGGGGGGGCCAATGAGCAGTTCTTC
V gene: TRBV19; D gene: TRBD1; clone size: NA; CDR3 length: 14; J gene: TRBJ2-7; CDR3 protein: CASISRDRGGEQYF; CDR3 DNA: TGTGCCAGTATTAGCCGGGACAGGGGCGGCGAGCAGTACTTC
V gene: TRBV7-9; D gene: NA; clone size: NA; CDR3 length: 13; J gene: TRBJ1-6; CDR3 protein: CASSPQGPSPLHF; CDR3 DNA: TGTGCCAGCAGCCCGCAGGGACCCTCACCCCTCCACTTT
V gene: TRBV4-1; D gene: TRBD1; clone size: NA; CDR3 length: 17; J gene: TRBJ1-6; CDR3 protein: CASSQEGRGTEESPLHF; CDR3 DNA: TGCGCCAGCAGCCAAGAGGGGAGGGGGACAGAGGAGTCACCCCTCCACTTT
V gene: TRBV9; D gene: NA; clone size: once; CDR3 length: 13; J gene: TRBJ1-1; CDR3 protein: CASSVHHNTEAFF; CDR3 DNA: TGTGCCAGCAGCGTCCATCACAACACTGAAGCTTTCTTT
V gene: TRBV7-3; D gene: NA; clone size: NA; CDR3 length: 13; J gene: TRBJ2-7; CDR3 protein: CASSLRASYEQYF; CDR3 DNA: TGTGCCAGCAGCTTACGAGCCTCCTACGAGCAGTACTTC
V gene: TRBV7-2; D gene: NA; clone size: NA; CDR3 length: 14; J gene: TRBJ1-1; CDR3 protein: CASSLDRWNTEAFF; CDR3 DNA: TGTGCCAGCAGCTTAGATCGGTGGAACACTGAAGCTTTCTTT
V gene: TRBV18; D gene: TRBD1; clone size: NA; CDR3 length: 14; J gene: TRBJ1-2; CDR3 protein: CASSGTGNTYGYTF; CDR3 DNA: TGTGCCAGCTCAGGGACAGGGAACACCTATGGCTACACCTTC
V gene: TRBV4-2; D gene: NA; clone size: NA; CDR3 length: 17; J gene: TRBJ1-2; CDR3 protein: CASSQDTSQGANYGYTF; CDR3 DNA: TGTGCCAGCAGCCAAGATACCTCACAGGGCGCTAACTATGGCTACACCTTC
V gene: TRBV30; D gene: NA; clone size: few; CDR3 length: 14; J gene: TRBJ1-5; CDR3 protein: CAWSVRGGGQPQHF; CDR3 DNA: TGTGCCTGGAGTGTACGGGGTGGTGGCCAGCCCCAGCATTTT
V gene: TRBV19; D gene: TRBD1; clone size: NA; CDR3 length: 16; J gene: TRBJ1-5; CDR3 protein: CASSIGTGEGNQPQHF; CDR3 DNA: TGTGCCAGTAGTATCGGGACAGGGGAAGGCAATCAGCCCCAGCATTTT
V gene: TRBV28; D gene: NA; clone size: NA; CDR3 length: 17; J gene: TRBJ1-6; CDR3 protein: CASTRKSGSSYNSPLHF; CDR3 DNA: TGTGCCAGCACGAGGAAGTCCGGGAGCTCCTATAATTCACCCCTCCACTTT
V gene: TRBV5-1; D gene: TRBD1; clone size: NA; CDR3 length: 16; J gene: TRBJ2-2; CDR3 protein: CASSLRQGTNTGELFF; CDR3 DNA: TGCGCCAGCAGCTTACGACAGGGTACGAACACCGGGGAGCTGTTTTTT
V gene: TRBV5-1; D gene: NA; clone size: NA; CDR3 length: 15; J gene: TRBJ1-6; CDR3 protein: CASSPLGRSNSPLHF; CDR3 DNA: TGCGCCAGCAGCCCTCTTGGGCGGTCGAATTCACCCCTCCACTTT
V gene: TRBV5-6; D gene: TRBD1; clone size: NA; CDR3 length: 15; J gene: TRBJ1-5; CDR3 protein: CASSLRDRVGQPQHF; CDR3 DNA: TGTGCCAGCAGCCTCCGGGACAGGGTGGGTCAGCCCCAGCATTTT
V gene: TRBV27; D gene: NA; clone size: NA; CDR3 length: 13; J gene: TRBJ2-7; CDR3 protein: CASSKYGWDEQYF; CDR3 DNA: TGTGCCAGCAGTAAGTACGGTTGGGACGAGCAGTACTTC
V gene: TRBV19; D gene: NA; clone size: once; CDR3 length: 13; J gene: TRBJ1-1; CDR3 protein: CASSPGWATEAFF; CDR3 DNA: TGTGCCAGTAGTCCAGGGTGGGCCACTGAAGCTTTCTTT
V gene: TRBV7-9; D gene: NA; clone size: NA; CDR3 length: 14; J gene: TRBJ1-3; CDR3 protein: CASSPRLNANTIYF; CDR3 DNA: TGTGCCAGCAGCCCACGACTTAATGCGAACACCATATATTTT